A single sample is the source of the 14 T cell receptor beta chains below, sequenced in a study of control samples from healthy donors and cancer patients. Using immunoSEQ multiplex PCR, the repertoire was profiled, and TCRdb retains in-frame clones only, with some absent. The sample records some 170,000 clones, about 94% being singletons. The sequencing input was PBMCs. The source is a man aged 55 to 70 with colorectal cancer.

This chain uses TRBV25-1 with TRBJ1-2, with D possibly TRBD1 on 6 matching bases. From germline, CDR1 is MGHDK and CDR2 SYGVNS. Trimming left V 3 bases short and J 8 bases short, with 16 bases between. The CDR3 contains 14 residues. The CDR3 here is CASSDQGRAWGYTF. DNA of the CDR3: TGTGCCAGCAGTGATCAGGGGCGGGCGTGGGGCTACACCTTC.

The gene calls are TRBV11-2 and TRBJ2-7, with a tentative D call TRBD2 (6 bases). This CDR3 contains 15 residues. Germline V gene data show CDR1 as SGHAT and CDR2 as FQNNGV. V was pared by 0 bases and J by 12 bases, with 21 bases between. The CDR3 bases are TGTGCCAGCAGCTTAGATGGTCCCGGGAGAACAGGATGGTACTTC. Its translation: CASSLDGPGRTGWYF.

This clone has a handful of counts. The chain uses TRBV6-2 or TRBV6-3 and TRBJ1-6; D gene unclear. The CDR3 runs 12 residues. Trimming took 4 bases from V and 10 from J, leaving 8 bases between them. Germline-derived CDR1 and CDR2 are MNHEY and SVGEGT. CDR3 coding DNA: TGTGCCAGCAGTTTAATGGCGTCACCCCTCCACTTT. This sequence encodes CASSLMASPLHF.

This clone has only one observation. The chain uses TRBV9 and TRBJ1-6, with a weak D call TRBD1 (5 bases). Trimming shortened V by 0 bases and J by 6 bases, and 10 bases separated the two germline ends. Looked up from germline, CDR1 is SGDLS and CDR2 is YYNGEE. The CDR3 covers 15 residues. The DNA of the CDR3 is TGTGCCAGCAGCGTAGTAGGGGAAAGTAATTCACCCCTCCACTTT. As protein: CASSVVGESNSPLHF.

The J gene is TRBJ2-2, the V gene TRBV6-2 or TRBV6-3; 7 nucleotides line up with TRBD1. J was trimmed by 0 bases and V by 3 bases; bases with no gene match: 10. Germline loops: CDR1 MNHEY, CDR2 SVGEGT. CDR3 size: 18 residues. CDR3 nucleotides: TGTGCCAGCAGTTATGTGAGCTTTAGGGGGCCGAACACCGGGGAGCTGTTTTTT. This encodes CASSYVSFRGPNTGELFF.

V gene TRBV5-8 combines with J gene TRBJ2-1; tentatively, D is TRBD1 or TRBD2 (6 bases each). CDR1 is SGHTS and CDR2 is YDEGEE in the germline V gene. V shed 4 bases and J shed 1 base, with 9 bases lying between them. The CDR3 runs 14 residues. In DNA, the CDR3 is TGTGCCAGCAGCGCGGGACAATCCTACAATGAGCAGTTCTTC. Translating gives CASSAGQSYNEQFF.

This sequence joins TRBV6-5 and TRBJ1-6, with D maybe TRBD1 (5 bases). The CDR3 contains 13 residues. Deletions cut 1 base from V and 8 bases from J, with 6 bases between. In germline, CDR1 is MNHEY, CDR2 SVGAGI. The CDR3 region has the DNA TGTGCCAGCAGTTACTTCAGGGATTCACCCCTCCACTTT. Translation: CASSYFRDSPLHF.

The V call is TRBV19, the J call TRBJ1-6; D remains unclear. CDR3 length: 15 amino acids. Germline CDR1 and CDR2: LNHDA and SQIVND (reference sequence). V was shortened by 1 base and J by 6 bases, with 10 bases between the two germline ends. The CDR3 DNA sequence: TGTGCCAGTAGTATAGCGGGTGCGGGTAATTCACCCCTCCACTTT. It codes for CASSIAGAGNSPLHF. The whole variable domain, filled in from reference TRBV19 and TRBJ1-6, reads DGGITQSPKYLFRKEGQNVTLSCEQNLNHDAMYWYRQDPGQGLRLIYYSQIVNDFQKGDIAEGYSVSREKKESFPLTVTSAQKNPTAFYLCASSIAGAGNSPLHFGNGTRLTVT.

The chain combines TRBV12-3 or TRBV12-4 with TRBJ1-2, with D unresolved. The V gene lost 4 bases and the J gene lost 6 bases, with 6 bases spanning the gap. The CDR3 spans 11 residues. The CDR3 nucleotides read TGTGCCAGCAGTTCCCTTGATGGCTACACCTTC. This encodes CASSSLDGYTF.

The rearrangement uses TRBV6-1 and TRBJ1-4; D perhaps matches TRBD1 (5 bases). The V gene lost 5 bases and the J gene lost 6 bases, with 13 bases spanning the gap. In germline, CDR1 is MNHNS, CDR2 SASEGT. This CDR3 comprises 14 residues. The CDR3 region has the DNA TGTGCCAGCAGTCTCGGGGGAGGGGATGAAAAACTGTTTTTT. It yields the protein CASSLGGGDEKLFF.

This chain uses TRBV6-5 with TRBJ1-5, with D unresolved. The CDR3 sequence is 14 residues long. Germline V gene data show CDR1 as MNHEY and CDR2 as SVGAGI. Trimming took 5 bases from V and 1 from J, leaving 9 bases between them. In nucleotides, the CDR3 is TGTGCCAGCAGTCACGGGGTCAGCAATCAGCCCCAGCATTTT. This codes for CASSHGVSNQPQHF.

This chain uses TRBV6-4 with TRBJ1-1; TRBD1 might be the D (5 bases). Trimming shortened V by 5 bases and J by 4 bases, and 14 bases separated the two germline ends. Germline lookup yields CDR1 MRHNA and CDR2 SNTAGT. This CDR3 has 14 residues. CDR3 sequence reads: CASSPEGTGTEAFF. The DNA of the CDR3 is TGTGCCAGCAGTCCCGAGGGGACTGGCACTGAAGCTTTCTTT.

The J gene is TRBJ2-1, the V gene TRBV5-4, with 14 bases that match TRBD2. In germline, CDR1 is SGHNT, CDR2 YYREEE (reference sequence). J was trimmed by 8 bases and V by 4 bases; bases with no gene match: 5. This CDR3 contains 15 residues. The CDR3 coding sequence is TGTGCCAGCAGCCCGGGACTAGCGGGGGTATATGAGCAGTTCTTC. Translation gives CASSPGLAGVYEQFF. The variable domain in full, completed from reference TRBV5-4 and TRBJ2-1, reads ETGVTQSPTHLIKTRGQQVTLRCSSQSGHNTVSWYQQALGQGPQFIFQYYREEENGRGNFPPRFSGLQFPNYSSELNVNALELDDSALYLCASSPGLAGVYEQFFGPGTRLTVL.

In this sample, this clone turned up once. The rearrangement links TRBV27 to TRBJ1-1; 9 bases align to TRBD1. Germline V gives CDR1 MNHEY, CDR2 SMNVEV (reference sequence). This CDR3 contains 15 residues. The V gene end was trimmed by 5 bases and the J gene end by 1 base; junction bases not matched to a gene: 5. The CDR3 DNA follows: TGTGCCAGCAGTACTTACAGGGGGCGGAACACTGAAGCTTTCTTT. Translated, it gives CASSTYRGRNTEAFF.